This T cell receptor (beta chain) was identified in a study of blood T cell repertoires in COVID-19. Study-level information: Researchers got acute and convalescent COVID-19 samples from the United States, Italy and Spain.

Sequencing used immunoSEQ multiplex PCR; TCRdb keeps in-frame clones, though not all of them. The sample yields almost 200,000 clones, about 86% seen once. The receptor was derived from a woman aged 70-85 years with acute or convalescent COVID-19. What was sequenced was peripheral blood.

DNA of the CDR3: TGCGCCAGCAGCCAAGATCCCGGACAGGGAGGTTTGGGCTACACCTTC. Its protein is CASSQDPGQGGLGYTF. The chain links TRBV4-1 to TRBJ1-2, with TRBD1 identical over 8 bases. The CDR3 contains 16 residues. Per germline, CDR1 MGHRA and CDR2 YSYEKL. Trimming removed 0 bases from V and 8 bases from J; junction bases left unmatched: 11.